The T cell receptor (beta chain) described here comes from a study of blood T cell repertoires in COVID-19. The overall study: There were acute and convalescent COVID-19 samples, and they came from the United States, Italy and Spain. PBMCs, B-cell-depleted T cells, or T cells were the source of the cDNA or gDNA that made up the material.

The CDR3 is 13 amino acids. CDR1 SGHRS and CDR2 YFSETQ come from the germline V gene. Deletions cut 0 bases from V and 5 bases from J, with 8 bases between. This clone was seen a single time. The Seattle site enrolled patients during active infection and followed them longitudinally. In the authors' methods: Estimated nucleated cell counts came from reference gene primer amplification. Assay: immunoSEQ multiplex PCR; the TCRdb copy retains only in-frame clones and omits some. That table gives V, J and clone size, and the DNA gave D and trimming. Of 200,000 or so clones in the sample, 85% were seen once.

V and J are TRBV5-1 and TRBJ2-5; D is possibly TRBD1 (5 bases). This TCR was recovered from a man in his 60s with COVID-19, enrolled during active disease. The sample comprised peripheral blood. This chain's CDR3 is CASSLGQSETQYF. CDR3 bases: TGCGCCAGCAGCTTGGGACAGTCCGAGACCCAGTACTTC. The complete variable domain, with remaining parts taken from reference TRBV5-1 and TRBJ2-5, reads KAGVTQTPRYLIKTRGQQVTLSCSPISGHRSVSWYQQTPGQGLQFLFEYFSETQRNKGNFPGRFSGRQFSNSRSEMNVSTLELGDSALYLCASSLGQSETQYFGPGTRLLVL.